The 20 T cell receptor beta chains below come from one sample, sequenced in a study of blood T cell repertoires in COVID-19. Produced via immunoSEQ multiplex PCR; TCRdb's table is partial and in-frame only. The table includes fewer than 250,000 clones, around 87% detected once. The source material was PBMCs or T cells enriched from blood (not recorded which). Receptors originate from a man younger than 45 in a cohort exposed to, infected with or recovered from COVID-19 (not recorded which).

The V and J genes are TRBV15 and TRBJ1-5; no clear D gene. The V and J ends lost 5 bases and 8 bases respectively, with 13 bases between them. The V gene's germline CDR1 is LNHNV and CDR2 YYDKDF (reference sequence). CDR3 length equals 13 residues. CDR3 protein: CATSGGSVKPQHF. CDR3 nucleotide sequence: TGTGCCACCAGCGGAGGGAGCGTAAAGCCCCAGCATTTT.

This chain uses TRBV7-9 with TRBJ1-5; D unclear. This CDR3 has 14 amino acids. V lost 3 bases and J lost 0, with 6 bases in between. Germline V gene sequence: CDR1 SEHNR, CDR2 FQNEAQ (reference sequence). The CDR3 here is CASSLGHSNQPQHF. Written as DNA, the CDR3 is TGTGCCAGCAGCTTGGGCCATAGCAATCAGCCCCAGCATTTT. The whole variable domain, remainder taken from reference TRBV7-9 and TRBJ1-5, is DTGVSQNPRHKITKRGQNVTFRCDPISEHNRLYWYRQTLGQGPEFLTYFQNEAQLEKSRLLSDRFSAERPKGSFSTLEIQRTEQGDSAMYLCASSLGHSNQPQHFGDGTRLSIL.

The chain joins TRBV18 to TRBJ1-2; D gene unclear. CDR3 length equals 14 residues. CDR1 KGHSH and CDR2 LQKENI come from the germline V gene. Trimming left V 3 bases short and J 5 bases short, with 13 bases between. The CDR3 spells CASSPPAKTYGYTF. The CDR3, as DNA: TGTGCCAGCTCACCCCCGGCCAAGACATATGGCTACACCTTC. Full variable domain (rest looked up from reference TRBV18 and TRBJ1-2): NAGVMQNPRHLVRRRGQEARLRCSPMKGHSHVYWYRQLPEEGLKFMVYLQKENIIDESGMPKERFSAEFPKEGPSILRIQQVVRGDSAAYFCASSPPAKTYGYTFGSGTRLTVV.

This chain connects TRBV19 to TRBJ2-2, with TRBD1 matching 9 bases. CDR3 size: 15 residues. The germline gives CDR1 LNHDA, CDR2 SQIVND (reference sequence). The trim removed 10 bases at V and 3 bases at J, leaving 9 bases unmatched. The CDR3: CATRGQGTYTGELFF. The CDR3 DNA reads TGTGCCACCCGAGGACAGGGGACGTACACCGGGGAGCTGTTTTTT.

The rearrangement uses TRBV24-1 and TRBJ2-1, with 7 bases that match TRBD1. CDR3 length: 17 residues. Germline V gene lookup returns CDR1 KGHDR and CDR2 SFDVKD. J gave up 7 bases and V 4 bases, and 15 bases lay outside the gene matches. CDR3: CATSELGQLNRVNEQFF. As DNA, the CDR3 is TGTGCCACCAGTGAGCTGGGACAGCTTAATCGCGTGAATGAGCAGTTCTTC.

The chain combines TRBV5-4 with TRBJ1-2; 10 positions agree with TRBD1. The germline CDR1 and CDR2 sequences are SGHNT and YYREEE (reference sequence). The CDR3 has 14 amino acids. V gave up 3 bases and J gave up 7 bases; unmatched junction bases: 6. The CDR3 DNA follows: TGTGCCAGCAGCTGGGGACAGGGGAGGGCTGGCTACACCTTC. It codes for CASSWGQGRAGYTF.

The chain joins TRBV11-3 to TRBJ2-1; 11 bases match TRBD2. V lost 6 bases, J lost 9 bases, and 7 bases stayed unmatched. The CDR3 is made up of 14 amino acids. Germline V lookup: CDR1 SGHNT, CDR2 YENEEA. CDR3 DNA sequence: TGTGCCAGCAGTCGACTAGCGGGATCAAGTGAGCAGTTCTTC. This gives the protein CASSRLAGSSEQFF.

This clone has just one count. The rearrangement uses TRBV19 and TRBJ2-3, with 12 positions matching TRBD1. The germline CDR1 and CDR2 sequences are LNHDA and SQIVND (reference sequence). Germline trimming cut 8 bases from V and 4 bases from J; bases unmatched to any gene: 10. The CDR3 has 16 amino acids. The CDR3 DNA follows: TGTGCCAGTTCTGATCCGGGACAGGGGGCCTCAGATACGCAGTATTTT. Translated, it gives CASSDPGQGASDTQYF.

The chain combines TRBV5-4 with TRBJ2-1; no firm D call. CDR3 size: 14 residues. Germline values: CDR1 SGHNT, CDR2 YYREEE (reference sequence). With 0 bases removed from V and 0 bases from J, the gap between germline ends came to 4 bases. For the CDR3, the DNA is TGTGCCAGCAGCTTGGAGAGCTCCTACAATGAGCAGTTCTTC. Translating it yields CASSLESSYNEQFF.

J is TRBJ2-3 and V is TRBV28; 10 nucleotides line up with TRBD2. Germline V gene data show CDR1 as MDHEN and CDR2 as SYDVKM. After removal of 2 bases from V and 5 bases from J, the junction contained 10 bases not matched to a gene. There are 17 residues in the CDR3. The CDR3 reads CASSLAVAAGGVDTQYF. DNA of the CDR3: TGTGCCAGCAGTTTAGCGGTAGCAGCGGGAGGGGTAGATACGCAGTATTTT.

For the CDR3, the DNA is TGTGCCAGCAGGCACACAGGGGGCGCCTGGGCTGAAGCTTTCTTT. The encoded protein is CASRHTGGAWAEAFF. The rearrangement links TRBV27 to TRBJ1-1, with 9 bases lining up with TRBD1. In germline, CDR1 is MNHEY, CDR2 SMNVEV (reference sequence). The CDR3 contains 15 residues. Losses at the gene ends were 6 bases for V and 6 bases for J; bases not matched to a gene: 11.

This rearrangement joins TRBV7-2 to TRBJ1-2, with 7 positions matching TRBD1. V was pared by 6 bases and J by 4 bases, with 8 bases of the junction left unmatched. The CDR3 contains 14 residues. Germline CDR1 is SGHTA and CDR2 is FQGNSA. The CDR3 nucleotides are TGTGCCAGCAGGGTGAAGGGGGCCGGCTATGGCTACACCTTC. Protein: CASRVKGAGYGYTF.

The chain joins TRBV12-3 or TRBV12-4 to TRBJ1-2, with D unresolved. The CDR3 is 11 residues long. Trimming cost V 7 bases and J 8 bases, with 11 bases left between them. CDR3 DNA: TGTGCCAGCACCCCCTCGGAGGGCTACACCTTC. It is translated as CASTPSEGYTF.

A few counts support this clone. This chain connects TRBV18 to TRBJ2-1, with TRBD2 as a possible D gene (5 bases). Trimming left V 0 bases short and J 2 bases short, with 14 bases between. CDR3 size: 17 residues. The germline V gene encodes CDR1 KGHSH and CDR2 LQKENI. CDR3 nucleotides: TGTGCCAGCTCACCACCGTTGGCGGGTGGGACCTACAATGAGCAGTTCTTC. Its translation is CASSPPLAGGTYNEQFF.

The chain employs TRBV18 and TRBJ2-3; 8 bases align to TRBD1. CDR1 KGHSH and CDR2 LQKENI come from the germline V gene. V trimming: 1 base; J trimming: 8 bases; junction bases outside the gene matches: 14. The CDR3 has 17 amino acids. The CDR3 region is CASSPRSGQGRTGTQYF. The CDR3 DNA sequence: TGTGCCAGCTCACCACGTTCAGGACAGGGAAGGACCGGTACGCAGTATTTT.

This chain links TRBV5-1 with TRBJ2-7, with TRBD2 matching over 14 bases. V trimming: 2 bases; J trimming: 6 bases; junction bases outside the gene matches: 4. Germline V gives CDR1 SGHRS, CDR2 YFSETQ. The CDR3 contains 15 residues. CDR3 protein: CASSFGTSGSREQYF. The CDR3 DNA sequence: TGCGCCAGCAGCTTCGGGACTAGCGGGAGTCGCGAGCAGTACTTC. Full variable domain (missing parts from reference TRBV5-1 and TRBJ2-7): KAGVTQTPRYLIKTRGQQVTLSCSPISGHRSVSWYQQTPGQGLQFLFEYFSETQRNKGNFPGRFSGRQFSNSRSEMNVSTLELGDSALYLCASSFGTSGSREQYFGPGTRLTVT.

This clone was found once. The J gene is TRBJ2-1, the V gene TRBV18; tentatively, D is TRBD1 (6 bases). V was pared by 0 bases and J by 3 bases, with 12 bases between. CDR3 length: 16 amino acids. Germline lookup yields CDR1 KGHSH and CDR2 LQKENI. The CDR3 DNA is TGTGCCAGCTCACCACCCCAGGGGCGAGTCTACAATGAGCAGTTCTTC. Translation gives CASSPPQGRVYNEQFF. The full variable domain, completed using reference TRBV18 and TRBJ2-1, is NAGVMQNPRHLVRRRGQEARLRCSPMKGHSHVYWYRQLPEEGLKFMVYLQKENIIDESGMPKERFSAEFPKEGPSILRIQQVVRGDSAAYFCASSPPQGRVYNEQFFGPGTRLTVL.

The chain combines TRBV5-4 with TRBJ2-7; perhaps TRBD1 as D (5 bases). This CDR3 has 15 residues. V lost 0 bases and J lost 0, with 10 bases in between. Germline V CDR1 and CDR2: SGHNT, YYREEE (reference sequence). In nucleotides, the CDR3 is TGTGCCAGCAGCTTGGGGACATTGAGCTCCTACGAGCAGTACTTC. This sequence encodes CASSLGTLSSYEQYF.

The rearrangement uses TRBV5-5 and TRBJ1-2, with D possibly being TRBD1 (6 bases). The CDR3 spans 14 residues. V was cut by 0 bases and J by 6 bases, with 12 bases left in between. The germline V gene has CDR1 SGHKS and CDR2 YYEKEE (reference sequence). The CDR3 loop reads CASSLGNYRDGYTF. In DNA form, the CDR3 reads TGTGCCAGCAGCTTGGGAAATTACAGGGATGGCTACACCTTC.

V gene TRBV19 combines with J gene TRBJ2-2; 9 bases are a match to TRBD1. The CDR3 contains 16 residues. In germline, CDR1 is LNHDA, CDR2 SQIVND (reference sequence). V trimming: 5 bases; J trimming: 6 bases; junction bases outside the gene matches: 10. CDR3 coding DNA: TGTGCCAGTAGTGTCCGGGACAGGGATTTTCCCGGGGAGCTGTTTTTT. It translates to CASSVRDRDFPGELFF. The whole variable domain, filled in from reference TRBV19 and TRBJ2-2, reads DGGITQSPKYLFRKEGQNVTLSCEQNLNHDAMYWYRQDPGQGLRLIYYSQIVNDFQKGDIAEGYSVSREKKESFPLTVTSAQKNPTAFYLCASSVRDRDFPGELFFGEGSRLTVL.